This paragraph covers one TCR beta chain sequence. Its antigen is as yet unknown. The data were taken from a study of CD8 T cells in ankylosing spondylitis. Whole-study results and caveats: For ankylosing spondylitis blood, a TCR beta motif of eight or nine highly homologous variants appeared characteristic. Disease-associated clonotypes exhibited CD8+ identity and were relatively infrequent in peripheral blood.

This CDR3 has 13 residues. V was clipped by 4 bases and J by 5 bases, with 11 bases between them. Looked up from germline, CDR1 is ENHRY and CDR2 is SYGVKD. TCRdb re-called the 5' RACE reads with MiXCR, one entry per CDR3 protein. The profile shows fewer than 750,000 distinct CDR3 sequences, under 20% of them singletons. The TCR sequence derives from a male donor with ankylosing spondylitis. The rearrangement uses TRBV10-3 and TRBJ1-1; a possible D gene is TRBD1 (5 bases). The sample was blood, either unsorted or a sorted T cell fraction (not recorded which). DNA of the CDR3: TGTGCCATCAGTGGTGGGGACTCGACTGAAGCTTTCTTT. Its translation is CAISGGDSTEAFF.